These 4 T cell receptor beta chains share one sample of origin, sequenced in a study of spatial heterogeneity in lung cancer (dated 2019 in TCRdb). The method behind the library was 5' RACE. Sequencing was performed on a NextSeq 500. TCRdb applied fastp at Q25 and MiXCR to the public reads, then kept only in-frame beta chains. Records with the same CDR3 protein are collapsed into one entry carrying the most frequent genes and DNA. The sample table contains more than 30,000 distinct CDR3 sequences; only one count was recorded for 4% to 6% of them. Roughly 25% of the sample belongs to the ten largest clones. The time point label on this specimen signifies: sample taken at primary tumor resection. Whole RNA extracted from tumor and nontumor lung tissue, or from cryopreserved PBMC samples, was used for TCR sequencing without cell sorting. This specimen was PBMCs, taken at surgery. All receptors derive from a female donor with early-stage non-small cell lung cancer.

This clonotype came up many times. J is TRBJ1-6 and V is TRBV4-2; TRBD1 might be the D (5 bases). The V end lost 0 bases, the J end lost 10 bases, and 13 bases lay between the germline ends. This CDR3 has 15 residues. Germline CDR1 and CDR2: LGHNA and YNFKEQ. CDR3 bases: TGTGCCAGCAGCCAAGATCCCCAGGGCGAATCACCCCTCCACTTT. Translating it yields CASSQDPQGESPLHF.

The rearrangement links TRBV6-4 to TRBJ2-1, with 9 bases identical to TRBD2. Losses at the gene ends were 0 bases for V and 3 bases for J; bases not matched to a gene: 0. Germline CDR1 is MRHNA and CDR2 is SNTAGT. This CDR3 has 15 amino acids. The CDR3 region is CASSDSRGGYNEQFF. The CDR3 coding sequence is TGTGCCAGCAGTGACTCGCGGGGGGGCTACAATGAGCAGTTCTTC.

Many counts were recorded for this clonotype. The chain uses TRBV29-1 and TRBJ2-7, with no clear D. Germline assignment: CDR1 SQVTM and CDR2 ANQGSEA. This CDR3 is built from 15 residues. V lost 4 bases to trimming and J lost 0 bases, with 16 bases between them. In DNA, the CDR3 is TGCAGCGTTGGACGGTTCGGCCTGAGCTCCTACGAGCAGTACTTC. This sequence encodes CSVGRFGLSSYEQYF.

This chain uses TRBV20-1 with TRBJ1-1, with TRBD1 matching over 8 bases. CDR1 and CDR2 (germline): DFQATT, SNEGSKA (reference sequence). Germline trimming cut 2 bases from V and 0 bases from J; bases unmatched to any gene: 5. The CDR3 has 15 amino acids. The CDR3 bases are TGCAGTGCTAGACCCCCGACAGGGGTGAACACTGAAGCTTTCTTT. Translation: CSARPPTGVNTEAFF.